The 30 T cell receptor beta chains given below trace back to one sample, sequenced in a study of cytomegalovirus exposure and HLA in healthy donors. This PCR relied on a set of 60 Vbeta primers and 13 Jbeta primers. The assay was immunoSEQ multiplex PCR, and TCRdb's table has in-frame clones only and misses some. The table has roughly 110,000 clones, over 75% seen once. The sequenced sample consisted of PBMCs. All receptors derive from a man between 35 and 55 years old in good health and CMV-seropositive.

The chain joins TRBV11-2 to TRBJ2-4, with 8 nucleotides matching TRBD1. Germline V CDR1 and CDR2: SGHAT, FQNNGV. The CDR3 is made up of 18 amino acids. With 5 bases clipped from V and 0 bases from J, the junction kept 12 bases outside the gene matches. The CDR3 DNA reads TGTGCCAGCAGCCCCCCGTGGGCAGGGGGCTTAGCCAAAAACATTCAGTACTTC. Its translation is CASSPPWAGGLAKNIQYF.

This chain joins TRBV18 and TRBJ1-5; D uncertain. The CDR3 spans 15 residues. The germline V gene has CDR1 KGHSH and CDR2 LQKENI. V lost 5 bases, J lost 1 base, and 12 bases lay in between. Written as DNA, the CDR3 is TGTGCCAGCTCAAAAGACACGTACAGCAATCAGCCCCAGCATTTT. This encodes CASSKDTYSNQPQHF.

The gene calls are TRBV7-8 and TRBJ1-6, with no clear D. This CDR3 has 14 amino acids. Germline CDR1 and CDR2: SGHVS and FQNEAQ. The V end lost 2 bases, the J end lost 9 bases, and 11 bases lay between the germline ends. The CDR3 nucleotides are TGTGCCAGCAGCTTACGGGAGCGTGGTTCACCCCTCCACTTT. This codes for CASSLRERGSPLHF.

This rearrangement joins TRBV7-7 to TRBJ2-5; 11 positions match TRBD1. Germline lookup yields CDR1 SSHAT and CDR2 FNYEAQ (reference sequence). The CDR3 sequence is 14 residues long. CDR3 region: CASAAGQGAETQYF. CDR3 nucleotides: TGTGCTAGCGCCGCCGGACAGGGGGCGGAGACCCAGTACTTC. The entire variable domain, with the rest obtained from reference TRBV7-7 and TRBJ2-5, is as follows: GAGVSQSPRYKVTKRGQDVTLRCDPISSHATLYWYQQALGQGPEFLTYFNYEAQPDKSGLPSDRFSAERPEGSISTLTIQRTEQRDSAMYRCASAAGQGAETQYFGPGTRLLVL.

The V and J genes are TRBV6-1 and TRBJ1-5; TRBD1 is a possible D gene (6 bases). V lost 2 bases and J lost 3, with 17 bases in between. This CDR3 is 17 amino acids long. Germline CDR1 MNHNS, CDR2 SASEGT. The CDR3 DNA follows: TGTGCCAGCAGTGAAAGGGGGGGTAGGGAATTCAATCAGCCCCAGCATTTT. It translates to CASSERGGREFNQPQHF.

The genes are TRBV27 and TRBJ1-2; D is possibly TRBD1 (6 bases). Germline V CDR1 and CDR2: MNHEY, SMNVEV (reference sequence). Trimming left V 7 bases short and J 1 base short, with 22 bases between. The CDR3 has 17 residues. CDR3 nucleotide sequence: TGTGCCAGCACTCCTTACGGGCCGGGGGGCGTTAACTATGGCTACACCTTC. Its translation: CASTPYGPGGVNYGYTF.

The rearrangement uses TRBV2 and TRBJ2-6; TRBD2 might be the D (5 bases). CDR1 is SNHLY and CDR2 is FYNNEI in the germline V gene. This CDR3 contains 16 residues. With 4 bases removed from V and 2 bases from J, the gap between germline ends came to 12 bases. The CDR3 reads CASSVLAGTGANVLTF. Written as DNA, the CDR3 is TGTGCCAGCAGTGTCCTAGCTGGAACTGGGGCCAACGTCCTGACTTTC.

This clone has just one count. The rearrangement uses TRBV7-9 and TRBJ2-5; D unresolved. The germline V and J ends were trimmed by 3 bases and 2 bases, with 13 bases remaining between them. There are 15 residues in the CDR3. The germline V gene encodes CDR1 SEHNR and CDR2 FQNEAQ (reference sequence). The CDR3 sequence: CASSFGTRQQETQYF. The CDR3 DNA sequence: TGTGCCAGCAGCTTCGGCACAAGACAACAAGAGACCCAGTACTTC. Full variable domain (remainder filled in from reference TRBV7-9 and TRBJ2-5): DTGVSQNPRHKITKRGQNVTFRCDPISEHNRLYWYRQTLGQGPEFLTYFQNEAQLEKSRLLSDRFSAERPKGSFSTLEIQRTEQGDSAMYLCASSFGTRQQETQYFGPGTRLLVL.

In its sample, this clone was seen once. This chain uses TRBV5-4 with TRBJ1-4; no clear D. The V gene lost 0 bases and the J gene lost 5 bases, with 11 bases spanning the gap. Germline V lookup: CDR1 SGHNT, CDR2 YYREEE (reference sequence). This CDR3 is 15 amino acids long. CDR3: CASSLELSENEKLFF. For the CDR3, the DNA is TGTGCCAGCAGCTTGGAGCTCAGCGAAAATGAAAAACTGTTTTTT.

The table lists this clone with a count of one. This chain uses TRBV27 with TRBJ2-5; 9 nucleotides agree with TRBD2. The DNA end favors TRBJ2-7, so the J call may be wrong. The CDR3 sequence is 15 residues long. Germline loops: CDR1 MNHEY, CDR2 SMNVEV (reference sequence). For the CDR3, the DNA is TGTGCCAGCAGTCCACCGGGACTAGCTCTCTACGAGCAGTACTTC. The encoded protein is CASSPPGLALYEQYF.

The V and J genes are TRBV10-3 and TRBJ2-1; 7 positions match TRBD1. J gave up 4 bases and V 3 bases, and 9 bases lay outside the gene matches. The V gene's germline CDR1 is ENHRY and CDR2 SYGVKD. This CDR3 comprises 16 residues. CDR3 coding DNA: TGTGCCATCAGTGATCTCGAGGGGGCGAAGTACAATGAGCAGTTCTTC. It yields the protein CAISDLEGAKYNEQFF.

The chain recombines TRBV28 with TRBJ2-7, with 7 bases fitting TRBD1. Trimming cost V 7 bases and J 5 bases; bases outside gene matches: 8. Germline V gene data show CDR1 as MDHEN and CDR2 as SYDVKM. The CDR3 runs 13 residues. CDR3 loop: CASTTTGYHEQYF. The CDR3 DNA is TGTGCCAGCACCACGACAGGGTACCACGAGCAGTACTTC.

V is TRBV5-1 and J is TRBJ2-7, with 9 bases aligning to TRBD1. With V trimmed by 4 bases and J by 4 bases, 9 bases remained unmatched. The CDR3 extends over 15 amino acids. Per germline, CDR1 SGHRS and CDR2 YFSETQ. CDR3 in DNA: TGCGCCAGCAGCAAGTCCCGGGACAGGGTTTACGAGCAGTACTTC. Protein: CASSKSRDRVYEQYF.

There are a few counts of this clone. Sequence at one end of the junction differs from germline and may be a read error. The rearrangement joins TRBV6-5 to TRBJ2-3; D call uncertain. The CDR3 runs 13 residues. The germline gives CDR1 MNHEY, CDR2 SVGAGI. The CDR3 sequence: CASSDSATDTQYF. Here the CDR3 DNA reads TGTGCCAGCAGTGACTCGGCCACAGATACGCAGTATTTT.

The chain is built from TRBV7-9 and TRBJ2-6; 8 nucleotides agree with TRBD1. The germline V gene has CDR1 SEHNR and CDR2 FQNEAQ (reference sequence). The CDR3 runs to 16 residues. The V gene end was trimmed by 8 bases and the J gene end by 2 bases; junction bases not matched to a gene: 8. As DNA, the CDR3 is TGTGCCAGCGCGAAAAACAGGGGGGCTGGGGCCAACGTCCTGACTTTC. Protein sequence: CASAKNRGAGANVLTF. Filled out from reference TRBV7-9 and TRBJ2-6, the complete variable domain reads DTGVSQNPRHKITKRGQNVTFRCDPISEHNRLYWYRQTLGQGPEFLTYFQNEAQLEKSRLLSDRFSAERPKGSFSTLEIQRTEQGDSAMYLCASAKNRGAGANVLTFGAGSRLTVL.

This clone was picked up a small number of times. This sequence joins TRBV29-1 and TRBJ1-1; a possible D gene is TRBD1 (5 bases). The germline CDR1 and CDR2 sequences are SQVTM and ANQGSEA. There are 12 residues in the CDR3. V lost 7 bases to trimming and J lost 1 base, with 10 bases between them. The CDR3 DNA is TGCAGCGGGGGAACAGGGAACACTGAAGCTTTCTTT. Protein product: CSGGTGNTEAFF.

The chain couples TRBV11-2 to TRBJ1-2; TRBD1 matches at 7 bases. The V and J ends lost 6 bases and 2 bases, in that order; junction bases with no gene match: 9. This CDR3 has 15 residues. The germline V gene has CDR1 SGHAT and CDR2 FQNNGV. CDR3 loop: CASSRRDSGNYGYTF. The CDR3 DNA reads TGTGCCAGCAGTCGAAGGGACAGTGGGAACTATGGCTACACCTTC.

V is TRBV16 and J is TRBJ1-6, with a weak D call TRBD1 (5 bases). CDR1 and CDR2 (germline): KGHSY, FQNENV. The CDR3 has 16 residues. The germline V and J ends were trimmed by 3 bases and 7 bases, with 16 bases remaining between them. CDR3 DNA: TGTGCCAGCAGCCATATCCGTTCGACAGAAAATTCACCCCTCCACTTT. It is translated as CASSHIRSTENSPLHF.

V gene TRBV7-3 combines with J gene TRBJ2-2; possibly TRBD2 for D (5 bases). Germline loops: CDR1 SGHTA, CDR2 FQGTGA. The CDR3 totals 14 residues. Trimming cost V 5 bases and J 5 bases, with 12 bases left between them. The CDR3: CASSPPTGTGELFF. In DNA, the CDR3 is TGTGCCAGCAGCCCGCCCACGGGAACCGGGGAGCTGTTTTTT.

The chain is built from TRBV5-1 and TRBJ2-7; tentative D call: TRBD1 (6 bases). Trimming removed 1 base from V and 5 bases from J, with 13 bases in between. The CDR3 is 14 amino acids. CDR1 and CDR2 (germline): SGHRS, YFSETQ. CDR3 coding DNA: TGCGCCAGCAGCTTGTCGGCAGGGGCGAACGAGCAGTACTTC. Translated: CASSLSAGANEQYF.

About this clone: The junction departs from germline at one end; a sequencing error may be responsible. CDR3 residues: CASSQGRDGGYEKLFF. The CDR3 coding sequence is TGTGCCAGCAGCCAAGGGAGAGATGGCGGCTATGAAAAACTGTTTTTT. The rearrangement links TRBV4-1 to TRBJ1-4; no clear D. The CDR3 contains 16 residues. Looked up from germline, CDR1 is MGHRA and CDR2 is YSYEKL.

The CDR3 region has the DNA TGTGCCAGCAGCTTGTTTACAGGGGGTGGTGATGGCTACACCTTC. Translated: CASSLFTGGGDGYTF. J is TRBJ1-2 and V is TRBV5-6; 8 nucleotides agree with TRBD1. Germline CDR1 reads SGHDT; CDR2 reads YYEEEE. V lost 1 base, J lost 6 bases, and 8 bases stayed unmatched. The CDR3 consists of 15 residues.

V and J are TRBV7-3 and TRBJ1-1, with 8 bases aligning to TRBD1. With V trimmed by 2 bases and J by 5 bases, 1 base remained unmatched. From germline, CDR1 is SGHTA and CDR2 FQGTGA. The CDR3 length is 13 residues. The CDR3 sequence is CASSLQGATEAFF. The CDR3 DNA is TGTGCCAGCAGCTTACAGGGGGCAACTGAAGCTTTCTTT.

The chain couples TRBV27 to TRBJ2-3, with D possibly matching TRBD2 (6 bases). CDR3 length: 14 residues. V lost 8 bases and J 1 base, leaving 13 bases between the germline ends. Germline CDR1 and CDR2: MNHEY and SMNVEV (reference sequence). Written as DNA, the CDR3 is TGTGCCAGCCACCGGCGGGGCGGCACAGATACGCAGTATTTT. It translates to CASHRRGGTDTQYF.

Notes on this clone: A junction end diverges from the germline sequence, so it may reflect a read error. The CDR3 reads CASSEQGWNSQYF. CDR3 DNA sequence: TGTGCCAGCAGTGAACAGGGTTGGAACAGTCAGTACTTC. The gene calls are TRBV28 and TRBJ2-4, with TRBD1 as a possible D gene (6 bases). Germline CDR1 reads MDHEN; CDR2 reads SYDVKM. This CDR3 spans 13 amino acids.

J is TRBJ2-7 and V is TRBV29-1; maybe TRBD2 (7 bases). CDR1 SQVTM and CDR2 ANQGSEA come from the germline V gene. V dropped 7 bases and J dropped 5 bases, with 15 bases sitting between them. The CDR3 runs to 12 residues. The CDR3 nucleotides read TGCAGCGGCCGCGGGGGCGGTCACGAGCAGTACTTC. This sequence encodes CSGRGGGHEQYF.

The chain has TRBV12-5 and TRBJ2-1; 8 bases map to TRBD1. The length of the CDR3 is 13 residues. V was clipped by 5 bases and J by 7 bases; unmatched bases: 4. The germline CDR1 and CDR2 sequences are LGHNT and FRNRAP. DNA of the CDR3: TGTGCTAGTGGTCCTAGGACAGGGAATGAGCAGTTCTTC. This sequence encodes CASGPRTGNEQFF.

This clone was observed a few times. The J gene is TRBJ2-3, the V gene TRBV5-1, with D hard to call. Germline V CDR1 and CDR2: SGHRS, YFSETQ. V dropped 2 bases and J dropped 6 bases, with 13 bases sitting between them. CDR3 size: 14 residues. The CDR3 nucleotides read TGCGCCAGCAGCTTCAGTCCCGTCCCGGATACGCAGTATTTT. It is translated as CASSFSPVPDTQYF. Full variable domain (outside the CDR3, taken from reference TRBV5-1 and TRBJ2-3): KAGVTQTPRYLIKTRGQQVTLSCSPISGHRSVSWYQQTPGQGLQFLFEYFSETQRNKGNFPGRFSGRQFSNSRSEMNVSTLELGDSALYLCASSFSPVPDTQYFGPGTRLTVL.

This clone appeared a single time. This rearrangement joins TRBV5-1 to TRBJ2-5; the match to TRBD1 covers 9 bases. Germline V lookup: CDR1 SGHRS, CDR2 YFSETQ. The CDR3 covers 16 residues. V lost 1 base, J lost 4 bases, and 8 bases stayed unmatched. As DNA, the CDR3 is TGCGCCAGCAGCTTGTCACAGGGGGCCGTAGGAGAGACCCAGTACTTC. Translated: CASSLSQGAVGETQYF.

The rearrangement joins TRBV19 to TRBJ2-1, with 7 bases identical to TRBD1. The CDR3 length is 15 residues. From germline, CDR1 is LNHDA and CDR2 SQIVND (reference sequence). V was pared by 6 bases and J by 6 bases, with 11 bases of the junction left unmatched. Here the CDR3 DNA reads TGTGCCAGTAGCACTGGGGCAGGGGGTAGCAATGAGCAGTTCTTC. Its translation: CASSTGAGGSNEQFF.